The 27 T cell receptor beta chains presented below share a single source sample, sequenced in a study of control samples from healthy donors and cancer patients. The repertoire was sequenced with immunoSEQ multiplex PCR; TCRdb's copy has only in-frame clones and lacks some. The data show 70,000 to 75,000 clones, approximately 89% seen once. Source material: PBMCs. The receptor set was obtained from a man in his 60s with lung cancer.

CDR3 in amino acids: CASSRTSQETQYF. In DNA form, the CDR3 reads TGTGCCAGCTCACGGACTTCACAAGAGACCCAGTACTTC. This rearrangement joins TRBV18 to TRBJ2-5; a weak D match, TRBD2 (5 bases). The V end lost 4 bases, the J end lost 2 bases, and 8 bases lay between the germline ends. The CDR3 totals 13 residues. In germline, CDR1 is KGHSH, CDR2 LQKENI.

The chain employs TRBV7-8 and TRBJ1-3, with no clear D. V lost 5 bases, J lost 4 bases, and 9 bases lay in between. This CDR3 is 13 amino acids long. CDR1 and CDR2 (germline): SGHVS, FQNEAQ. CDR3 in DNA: TGTGCCAGCAGCGGCGGGCAGGGAAACACCATATATTTT. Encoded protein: CASSGGQGNTIYF.

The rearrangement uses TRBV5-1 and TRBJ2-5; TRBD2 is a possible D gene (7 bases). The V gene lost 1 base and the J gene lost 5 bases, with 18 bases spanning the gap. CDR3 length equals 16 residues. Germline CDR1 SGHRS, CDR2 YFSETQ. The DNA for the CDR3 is TGCGCCAGCAGCTTGTATGGGGCGGGGGCGGCTGAGACCCAGTACTTC. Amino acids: CASSLYGAGAAETQYF. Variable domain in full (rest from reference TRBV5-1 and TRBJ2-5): KAGVTQTPRYLIKTRGQQVTLSCSPISGHRSVSWYQQTPGQGLQFLFEYFSETQRNKGNFPGRFSGRQFSNSRSEMNVSTLELGDSALYLCASSLYGAGAAETQYFGPGTRLLVL.

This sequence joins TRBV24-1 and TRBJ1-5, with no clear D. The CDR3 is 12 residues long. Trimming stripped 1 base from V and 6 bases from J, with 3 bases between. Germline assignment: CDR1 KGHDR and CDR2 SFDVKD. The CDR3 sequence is CATSDLSQPQHF. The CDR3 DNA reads TGTGCCACCAGTGATTTATCTCAGCCCCAGCATTTT.

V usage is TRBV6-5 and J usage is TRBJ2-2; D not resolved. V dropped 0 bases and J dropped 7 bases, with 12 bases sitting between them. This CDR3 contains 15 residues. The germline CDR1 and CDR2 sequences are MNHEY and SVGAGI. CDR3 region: CASSYSWTRDGELFF. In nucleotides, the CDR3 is TGTGCCAGCAGTTACTCGTGGACCCGAGACGGGGAGCTGTTTTTT.

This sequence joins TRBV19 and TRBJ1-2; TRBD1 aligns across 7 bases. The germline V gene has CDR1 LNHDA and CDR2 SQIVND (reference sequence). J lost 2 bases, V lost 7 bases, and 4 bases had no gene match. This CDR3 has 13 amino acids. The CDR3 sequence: CASNKGANYGYTF. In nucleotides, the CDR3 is TGTGCCAGTAATAAGGGGGCCAACTATGGCTACACCTTC.

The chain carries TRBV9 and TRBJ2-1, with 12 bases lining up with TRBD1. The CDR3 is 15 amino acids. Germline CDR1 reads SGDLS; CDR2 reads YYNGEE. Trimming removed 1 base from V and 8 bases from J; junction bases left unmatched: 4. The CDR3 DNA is TGTGCCAGCAGCGTACCGGGACAGGGGGCGTATGAGCAGTTCTTC. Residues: CASSVPGQGAYEQFF.

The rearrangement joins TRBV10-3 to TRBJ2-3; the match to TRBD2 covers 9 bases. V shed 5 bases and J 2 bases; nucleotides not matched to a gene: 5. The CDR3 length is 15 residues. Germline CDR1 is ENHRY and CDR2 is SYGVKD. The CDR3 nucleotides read TGTGCCATCAGTTTGGGACTAGCTTACACAGATACGCAGTATTTT. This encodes CAISLGLAYTDTQYF.

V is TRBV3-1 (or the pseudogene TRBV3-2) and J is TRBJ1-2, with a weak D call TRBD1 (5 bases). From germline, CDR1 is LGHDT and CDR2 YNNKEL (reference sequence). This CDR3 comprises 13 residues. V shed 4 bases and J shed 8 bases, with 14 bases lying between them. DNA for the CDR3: TGTGCCAGCAGCCTAGTAGGGGTCAGCGGCTACACCTTC. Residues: CASSLVGVSGYTF.

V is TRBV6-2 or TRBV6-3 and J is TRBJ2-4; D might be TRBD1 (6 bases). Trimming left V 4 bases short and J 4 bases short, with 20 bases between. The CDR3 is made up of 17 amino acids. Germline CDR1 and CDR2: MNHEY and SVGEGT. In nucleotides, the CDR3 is TGTGCCAGCAGTTCCCGAGACAGGCTACCTATAAAAAACATTCAGTACTTC. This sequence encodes CASSSRDRLPIKNIQYF.

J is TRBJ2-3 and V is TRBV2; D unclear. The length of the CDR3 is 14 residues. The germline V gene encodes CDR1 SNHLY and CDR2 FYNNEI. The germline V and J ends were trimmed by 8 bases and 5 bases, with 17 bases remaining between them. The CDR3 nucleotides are TGTGCCAGCCTCAGACCCACCGCCGGAGATACGCAGTATTTT. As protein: CASLRPTAGDTQYF.

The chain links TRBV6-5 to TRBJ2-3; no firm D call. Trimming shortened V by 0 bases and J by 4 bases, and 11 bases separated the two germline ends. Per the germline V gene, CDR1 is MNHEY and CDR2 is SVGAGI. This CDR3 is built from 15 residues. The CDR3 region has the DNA TGTGCCAGCAGTTACTCGAGCCAGGCGGCAGATACGCAGTATTTT. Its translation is CASSYSSQAADTQYF.

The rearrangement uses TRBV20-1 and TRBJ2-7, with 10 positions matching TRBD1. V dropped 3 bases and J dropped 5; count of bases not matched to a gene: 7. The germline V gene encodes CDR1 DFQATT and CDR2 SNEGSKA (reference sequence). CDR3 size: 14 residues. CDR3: CSASPWDRGHEQYV. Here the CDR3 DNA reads TGCAGTGCTAGTCCTTGGGACAGGGGCCACGAGCAGTACGTC.

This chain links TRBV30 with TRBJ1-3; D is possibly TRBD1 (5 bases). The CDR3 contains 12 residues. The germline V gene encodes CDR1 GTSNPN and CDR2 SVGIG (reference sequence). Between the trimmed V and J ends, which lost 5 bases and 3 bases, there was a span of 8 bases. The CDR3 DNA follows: TGTGCCTGGGGACACGTTGGAAACACCATATATTTT. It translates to CAWGHVGNTIYF.

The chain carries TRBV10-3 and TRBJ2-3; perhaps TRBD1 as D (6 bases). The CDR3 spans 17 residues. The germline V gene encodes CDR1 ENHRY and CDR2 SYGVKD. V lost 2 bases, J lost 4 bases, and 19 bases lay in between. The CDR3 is CAISEAKTQGRADTQYF. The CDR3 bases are TGTGCCATCAGTGAGGCGAAGACACAGGGCCGGGCAGATACGCAGTATTTT.

CDR3 bases: TGTGCCAGCAGCCTTGCGGGGCCGACTGAAGCTTTCTTT. The encoded protein is CASSLAGPTEAFF. The chain couples TRBV3-1 (or the pseudogene TRBV3-2) to TRBJ1-1; D may be TRBD1 (5 bases). Per germline, CDR1 LGHDT and CDR2 YNNKEL (reference sequence). Trimming took off 4 bases at V and 5 bases at J, with 11 bases between the two ends. CDR3 length: 13 residues.

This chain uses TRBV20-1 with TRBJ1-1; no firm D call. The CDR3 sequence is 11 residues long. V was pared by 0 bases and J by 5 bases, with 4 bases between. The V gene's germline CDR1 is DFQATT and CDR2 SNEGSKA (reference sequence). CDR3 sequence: CSARDRTEAFF. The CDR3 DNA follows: TGCAGTGCTAGAGACCGGACTGAAGCTTTCTTT.

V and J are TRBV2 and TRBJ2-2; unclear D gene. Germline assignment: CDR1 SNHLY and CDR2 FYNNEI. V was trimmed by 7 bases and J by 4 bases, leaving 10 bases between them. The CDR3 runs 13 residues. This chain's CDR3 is CASNRAPTGELFF. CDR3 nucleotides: TGTGCCAGCAACCGAGCCCCCACCGGGGAGCTGTTTTTT.

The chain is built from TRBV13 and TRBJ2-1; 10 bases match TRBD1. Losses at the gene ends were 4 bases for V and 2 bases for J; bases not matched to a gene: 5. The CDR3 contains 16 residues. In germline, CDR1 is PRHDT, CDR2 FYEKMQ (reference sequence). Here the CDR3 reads CASSSGTGEPYNEQFF. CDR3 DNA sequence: TGTGCCAGCAGCTCCGGGACAGGGGAACCCTACAATGAGCAGTTCTTC.

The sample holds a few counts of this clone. The CDR3 DNA is TGTGCCAGCAGCTTTTTCCGGGACAGCAGGTACAATGAGCAGTTCTTC. It is translated as CASSFFRDSRYNEQFF. The J gene is TRBJ2-1, the V gene TRBV7-9, with 7 bases matching TRBD1. Germline CDR1 reads SEHNR; CDR2 reads FQNEAQ (reference sequence). Germline trimming cut 3 bases from V and 4 bases from J; bases unmatched to any gene: 9. This CDR3 is 16 amino acids long.

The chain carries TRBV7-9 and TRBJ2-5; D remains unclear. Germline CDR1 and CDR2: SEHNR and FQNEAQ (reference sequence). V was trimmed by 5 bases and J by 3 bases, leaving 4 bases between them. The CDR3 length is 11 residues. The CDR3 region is CASSVKETQYF. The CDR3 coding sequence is TGTGCCAGCAGCGTCAAAGAGACCCAGTACTTC.

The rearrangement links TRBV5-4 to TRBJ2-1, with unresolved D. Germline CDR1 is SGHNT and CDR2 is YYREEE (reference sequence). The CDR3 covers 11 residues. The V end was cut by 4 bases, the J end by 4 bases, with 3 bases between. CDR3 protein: CASSVYNEQFF. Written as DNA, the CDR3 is TGTGCCAGCAGCGTTTACAATGAGCAGTTCTTC. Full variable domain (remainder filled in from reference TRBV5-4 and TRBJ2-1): ETGVTQSPTHLIKTRGQQVTLRCSSQSGHNTVSWYQQALGQGPQFIFQYYREEENGRGNFPPRFSGLQFPNYSSELNVNALELDDSALYLCASSVYNEQFFGPGTRLTVL.

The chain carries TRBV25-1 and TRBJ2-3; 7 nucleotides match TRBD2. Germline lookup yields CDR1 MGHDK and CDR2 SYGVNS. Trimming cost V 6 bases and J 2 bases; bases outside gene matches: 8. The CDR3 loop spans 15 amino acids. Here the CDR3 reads CASSRGAGNTDTQYF. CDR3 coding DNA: TGTGCCAGCAGCCGCGGAGCGGGAAACACAGATACGCAGTATTTT. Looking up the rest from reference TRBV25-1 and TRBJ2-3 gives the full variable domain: EADIYQTPRYLVIGTGKKITLECSQTMGHDKMYWYQQDPGMELHLIHYSYGVNSTEKGDLSSESTVSRIRTEHFPLTLESARPSHTSQYLCASSRGAGNTDTQYFGPGTRLTVL.

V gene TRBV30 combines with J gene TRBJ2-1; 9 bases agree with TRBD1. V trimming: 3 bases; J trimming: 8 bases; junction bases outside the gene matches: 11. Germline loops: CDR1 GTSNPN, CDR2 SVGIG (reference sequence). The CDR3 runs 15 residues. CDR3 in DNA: TGTGCCTGGAGCCTGAGGACAGGGGCCTGGGATGAGCAGTTCTTC. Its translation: CAWSLRTGAWDEQFF.

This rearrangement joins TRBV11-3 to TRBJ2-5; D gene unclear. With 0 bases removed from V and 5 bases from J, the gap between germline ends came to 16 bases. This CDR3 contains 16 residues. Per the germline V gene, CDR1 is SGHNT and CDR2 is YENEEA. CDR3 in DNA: TGTGCCAGCAGCTTAGATTCGGCAGTCGGGCGGGAGACCCAGTACTTC. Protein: CASSLDSAVGRETQYF.

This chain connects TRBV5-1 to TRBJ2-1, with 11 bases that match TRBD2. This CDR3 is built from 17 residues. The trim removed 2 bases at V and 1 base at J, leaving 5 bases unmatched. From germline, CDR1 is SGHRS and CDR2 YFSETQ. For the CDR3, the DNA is TGCGCCAGCAGCTTTAGCGGGGGGGCCGGATCCTACAATGAGCAGTTCTTC. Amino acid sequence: CASSFSGGAGSYNEQFF. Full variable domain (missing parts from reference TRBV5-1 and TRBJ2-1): KAGVTQTPRYLIKTRGQQVTLSCSPISGHRSVSWYQQTPGQGLQFLFEYFSETQRNKGNFPGRFSGRQFSNSRSEMNVSTLELGDSALYLCASSFSGGAGSYNEQFFGPGTRLTVL.

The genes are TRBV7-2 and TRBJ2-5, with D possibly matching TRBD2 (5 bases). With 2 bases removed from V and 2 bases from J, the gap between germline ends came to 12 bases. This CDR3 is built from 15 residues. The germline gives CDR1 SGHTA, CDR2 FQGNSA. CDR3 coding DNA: TGTGCCAGCAGCTTAACCCGGACTCGACAAGAGACCCAGTACTTC. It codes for CASSLTRTRQETQYF.